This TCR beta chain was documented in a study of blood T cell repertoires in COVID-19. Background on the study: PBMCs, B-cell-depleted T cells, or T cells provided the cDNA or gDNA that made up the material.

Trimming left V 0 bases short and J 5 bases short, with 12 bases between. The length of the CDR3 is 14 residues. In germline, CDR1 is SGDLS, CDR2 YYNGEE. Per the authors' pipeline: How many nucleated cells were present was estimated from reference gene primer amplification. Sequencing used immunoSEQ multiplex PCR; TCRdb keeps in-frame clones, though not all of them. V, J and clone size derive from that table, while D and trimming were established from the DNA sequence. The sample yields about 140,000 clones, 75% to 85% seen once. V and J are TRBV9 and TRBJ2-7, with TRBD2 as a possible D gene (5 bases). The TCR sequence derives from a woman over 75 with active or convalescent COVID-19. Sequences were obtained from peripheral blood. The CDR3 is CASSVAPGSDEQYF. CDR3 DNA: TGTGCCAGCAGCGTAGCACCGGGTAGCGACGAGCAGTACTTC.